Sequencing of this TCR beta chain was carried out in a study of technical replicates of blood from a few donors. TCRdb keeps only in-frame clones here, not all; method: immunoSEQ multiplex PCR. Among about 68,000 clones, 95% to 98% were seen once, and the ten largest hold approximately 0.25%. Germline-derived CDR1 and CDR2 are SGDLS and YYNGEE. Trimming cost V 4 bases and J 7 bases, with 17 bases left between them. CDR3 length: 15 residues. The clonotype originates from a human donor in good health. The sample was T cells isolated from PBMCs. This chain connects TRBV9 to TRBJ1-4; D might be TRBD1 (5 bases). CDR3 region: CASSPPGGRGEKLFF. CDR3 bases: TGTGCCAGCAGCCCGCCGGGAGGGAGGGGTGAAAAACTGTTTTTT.